These 30 T cell receptor beta chains were all obtained from the same sample, sequenced in a study of T cells and Merkel cell carcinoma outcomes. Libraries were prepared by immunoSEQ multiplex PCR; TCRdb keeps only in-frame clonotypes and omits some of them. The sample carries approximately 15,000 clones, about 90% recorded once. Sequencing was performed on tumor tissue from Merkel cell carcinoma. These receptors were taken from a human donor with Merkel cell carcinoma.

The CDR3 loop is CASSNRQGRGTGELFF. In DNA, the CDR3 is TGTGCCAGTAGTAACAGACAGGGGAGAGGCACCGGGGAGCTGTTTTTT. This chain connects TRBV19 to TRBJ2-2; TRBD1 agrees at 8 bases. With V trimmed by 4 bases and J by 4 bases, 8 bases remained unmatched. CDR3 length equals 16 residues. Germline-derived CDR1 and CDR2 are LNHDA and SQIVND (reference sequence). Full variable domain (outside the CDR3, taken from reference TRBV19 and TRBJ2-2): DGGITQSPKYLFRKEGQNVTLSCEQNLNHDAMYWYRQDPGQGLRLIYYSQIVNDFQKGDIAEGYSVSREKKESFPLTVTSAQKNPTAFYLCASSNRQGRGTGELFFGEGSRLTVL.

The chain carries TRBV15 and TRBJ2-7; perhaps TRBD2 as D (5 bases). The CDR3 length is 18 residues. Trimming took 2 bases from V and 1 from J, leaving 21 bases between them. Germline-derived CDR1 and CDR2 are LNHNV and YYDKDF (reference sequence). CDR3 amino acids: CATSRLPLGVGVSYEQYF. In DNA, the CDR3 is TGTGCCACCAGCAGACTACCCCTCGGGGTTGGGGTTTCCTACGAGCAGTACTTC.

This clone was seen just once. The chain joins TRBV18 to TRBJ2-1; TRBD2 aligns across 7 bases. The junction had 11 bases not matched to a gene; V was cut back by 3 bases and J by 0 bases. This CDR3 region has 18 residues. CDR1 and CDR2 (germline): KGHSH, LQKENI. This CDR3 is CASSPPRGSGASYNEQFF. DNA for the CDR3: TGTGCCAGCTCACCGCCCCGAGGGAGCGGGGCCTCCTACAATGAGCAGTTCTTC. The complete variable domain, with remaining parts taken from reference TRBV18 and TRBJ2-1, reads NAGVMQNPRHLVRRRGQEARLRCSPMKGHSHVYWYRQLPEEGLKFMVYLQKENIIDESGMPKERFSAEFPKEGPSILRIQQVVRGDSAAYFCASSPPRGSGASYNEQFFGPGTRLTVL.

The chain uses TRBV19 and TRBJ1-1; no reliable D call. The germline V gene encodes CDR1 LNHDA and CDR2 SQIVND (reference sequence). Trimming shortened V by 5 bases and J by 1 base, and 11 bases separated the two germline ends. This CDR3 has 14 residues. CDR3 sequence (DNA): TGTGCCAGTAGTCTCATGGAGGGGAACACTGAAGCTTTCTTT. The encoded protein is CASSLMEGNTEAFF.

This sequence joins TRBV28 and TRBJ1-1; TRBD1 matches 7 bases. CDR1 is MDHEN and CDR2 is SYDVKM in the germline V gene. The CDR3 length is 15 residues. J gave up 0 bases and V 6 bases, and 7 bases lay outside the gene matches. CDR3 sequence reads: CASSSLTGLNTEAFF. The CDR3 nucleotides are TGTGCCAGCAGCTCCCTGACAGGGCTGAACACTGAAGCTTTCTTT.

The V and J genes are TRBV27 and TRBJ1-5, with TRBD1 as a possible D gene (6 bases). CDR1 is MNHEY, CDR2 SMNVEV, per germline (reference sequence). The CDR3 has 14 amino acids. The V and J ends lost 5 bases and 4 bases respectively, with 12 bases between them. The CDR3 reads CASSLATGNQPQHF. CDR3 bases: TGTGCCAGCAGTCTAGCGACAGGAAATCAGCCCCAGCATTTT.

The chain recombines TRBV5-3 with TRBJ1-5; D is ambiguous. TRBV5-3 is flagged as an ORF with uncertain function. The CDR3 sequence is 18 residues long. V lost 3 bases and J 4 bases, leaving 23 bases between the germline ends. CDR3 in amino acids: CARSCPRSWRDFNQPQHF. Written as DNA, the CDR3 is TGTGCCAGAAGCTGTCCTCGCAGCTGGAGGGATTTTAATCAGCCCCAGCATTTT.

The CDR3 loop reads CASSQIQGGSYGYTF. For the CDR3, the DNA is TGCGCCAGCAGCCAAATACAAGGTGGAAGCTATGGCTACACCTTC. The V gene is TRBV4-1, the J gene TRBJ1-2; no definite D call. The CDR3 has 15 residues. The V and J ends lost 2 bases and 4 bases respectively, with 14 bases between them. The germline CDR1 and CDR2 sequences are MGHRA and YSYEKL.

The CDR3 here is CASSSDRLGYTF. In DNA, the CDR3 is TGTGCCAGCAGCTCTGACAGGTTAGGCTACACCTTC. This chain uses TRBV11-2 with TRBJ1-2, with D tentatively TRBD1 (6 bases). Germline V CDR1 and CDR2: SGHAT, FQNNGV. CDR3 size: 12 residues. Between the trimmed V and J ends, which lost 4 bases and 8 bases, there was a span of 11 bases.

The rearrangement uses TRBV5-1 and TRBJ1-1, with D tentatively TRBD1 (6 bases). Germline V lookup: CDR1 SGHRS, CDR2 YFSETQ. CDR3 length equals 15 residues. Trimming cost V 0 bases and J 7 bases, with 16 bases left between them. CDR3 nucleotide sequence: TGCGCCAGCAGCTTGGCCAGGCTGGGGGCTGGTGAAGCTTTCTTT. It specifies CASSLARLGAGEAFF.

This chain links TRBV6-6 with TRBJ1-1, with 7 nucleotides matching TRBD1. J was trimmed by 11 bases and V by 6 bases; bases with no gene match: 3. CDR3 length: 10 residues. Per the germline V gene, CDR1 is MNHNY and CDR2 is SVGAGI (reference sequence). This chain's CDR3 is CASRAQGAFF. CDR3 DNA sequence: TGTGCCAGCAGGGCACAGGGGGCTTTCTTT.

The CDR3 sequence: CASSPFFEYTQYF. In DNA, the CDR3 is TGTGCCAGCTCACCATTTTTCGAATATACGCAGTATTTT. This rearrangement joins TRBV18 to TRBJ2-3; no reliable D call. The CDR3 is made up of 13 amino acids. The V end was cut by 2 bases, the J end by 7 bases, with 10 bases between. Per the germline V gene, CDR1 is KGHSH and CDR2 is LQKENI.

With respect to this clone: Other DNA sequences in this sample translate to the same CDR3. The CDR3 bases are TGTGCCTGGAGTCTCGGGGGGGCAACTGAAGCTTTCTTT. Translating it yields CAWSLGGATEAFF. V usage is TRBV30 and J usage is TRBJ1-1, with D possibly being TRBD1 (6 bases). V lost 2 bases to trimming and J lost 5 bases, with 12 bases between them. CDR3 length equals 13 residues. Per the germline V gene, CDR1 is GTSNPN and CDR2 is SVGIG (reference sequence).

V gene TRBV5-4 combines with J gene TRBJ1-1; D is perhaps TRBD1 (6 bases). V was shortened by 2 bases and J by 1 base, with 18 bases between the two germline ends. The CDR3 runs 17 residues. Germline loops: CDR1 SGHNT, CDR2 YYREEE (reference sequence). CDR3 DNA sequence: TGTGCCAGCAGCTTCTACTACCGGACAGAGAGGAACACTGAAGCTTTCTTT. Translating it yields CASSFYYRTERNTEAFF.

In its sample, this clone was seen once. The chain employs TRBV5-1 and TRBJ2-3, with D perhaps matching TRBD2 (5 bases). The CDR3 sequence is 15 residues long. Trimming removed 1 base at V and 4 bases at J, with 13 bases between. Germline lookup yields CDR1 SGHRS and CDR2 YFSETQ. CDR3 coding DNA: TGCGCCAGCAGCTTGAGTTCCATCGGGGCAGATACGCAGTATTTT. Translating gives CASSLSSIGADTQYF. Looking up the rest from reference TRBV5-1 and TRBJ2-3 gives the full variable domain: KAGVTQTPRYLIKTRGQQVTLSCSPISGHRSVSWYQQTPGQGLQFLFEYFSETQRNKGNFPGRFSGRQFSNSRSEMNVSTLELGDSALYLCASSLSSIGADTQYFGPGTRLTVL.

CDR3 coding DNA: TGTGCCAGCAGCCAACACGAAAGCTCTGGAAACACCATATATTTT. Protein sequence: CASSQHESSGNTIYF. The rearrangement uses TRBV11-1 and TRBJ1-3; no clear D gene. V gave up 5 bases and J gave up 0 bases, with 11 bases separating them. From germline, CDR1 is SGHAT and CDR2 FQDESV (reference sequence). The CDR3 consists of 15 residues.

This clone was recorded only once. For the CDR3, the DNA is TGTGCCAGCACTTCGAACCGGGACACATTCTCCTACGAGCAGTACTTC. Translated: CASTSNRDTFSYEQYF. This chain uses TRBV27 with TRBJ2-7; D might be TRBD1 (6 bases). Trimming stripped 7 bases from V and 0 bases from J, with 19 bases between. This CDR3 spans 16 amino acids. Germline lookup yields CDR1 MNHEY and CDR2 SMNVEV (reference sequence).

This clone was recorded a few times. This same CDR3 is encoded by further DNA sequences in the sample. V gene TRBV5-6 combines with J gene TRBJ2-5; D may match TRBD1 or TRBD2 (5 bases each). V was clipped by 1 base and J by 5 bases, with 9 bases between them. The CDR3 runs 13 residues. Germline CDR1 and CDR2: SGHDT and YYEEEE. CDR3 sequence (DNA): TGTGCCAGCAGCTTGAGGGGACCGGAGACCCAGTACTTC. Protein product: CASSLRGPETQYF.

The table lists this clone with a few counts. The CDR3 reads CASSETGGAQPQHF. The CDR3 bases are TGTGCCAGCAGCGAGACAGGGGGGGCCCAGCCCCAGCATTTT. This chain uses TRBV6-5 with TRBJ1-5, with TRBD1 matching 9 bases. Germline CDR1 MNHEY, CDR2 SVGAGI. V lost 6 bases and J lost 7; bases outside the gene matches: 7. The CDR3 contains 14 residues.

V usage is TRBV19 and J usage is TRBJ2-7, with 9 bases fitting TRBD1. The V gene end was trimmed by 1 base and the J gene end by 3 bases; junction bases not matched to a gene: 4. This CDR3 region has 15 residues. Germline V gives CDR1 LNHDA, CDR2 SQIVND (reference sequence). The CDR3 DNA sequence: TGTGCCAGTAGTATAGCACCGGGACAGGGCTACGAGCAGTACTTC. This codes for CASSIAPGQGYEQYF.

This clone was seen only once. The chain is built from TRBV5-4 and TRBJ1-2; 11 bases agree with TRBD1. The J segment lost 5 bases and the V segment lost 3 bases, leaving 6 bases of the junction unmatched. This CDR3 comprises 15 residues. From germline, CDR1 is SGHNT and CDR2 YYREEE (reference sequence). The CDR3 spells CASSYGQGALYGYTF. The DNA of the CDR3 is TGTGCCAGCAGCTACGGACAGGGGGCATTGTATGGCTACACCTTC.

The chain links TRBV5-8 to TRBJ2-3, with D possibly being TRBD1 (5 bases). This CDR3 spans 13 amino acids. Trimming took 4 bases from V and 4 from J, leaving 10 bases between them. Germline lookup yields CDR1 SGHTS and CDR2 YDEGEE. The CDR3 loop is CASSPGFPDTQYF. CDR3 nucleotide sequence: TGTGCCAGCAGCCCAGGGTTCCCAGATACGCAGTATTTT. Variable domain in full (rest from reference TRBV5-8 and TRBJ2-3): EAGVTQSPTHLIKTRGQQATLRCSPISGHTSVYWYQQALGLGLQFLLWYDEGEERNRGNFPPRFSGRQFPNYSSELNVNALELEDSALYLCASSPGFPDTQYFGPGTRLTVL.

The chain uses TRBV7-9 and TRBJ1-2; 11 positions agree with TRBD1. Germline assignment: CDR1 SEHNR and CDR2 FQNEAQ (reference sequence). Trimming took 5 bases from V and 4 from J; bases not matched to a gene: 6. This CDR3 comprises 15 residues. The CDR3 spells CASSTGQGASYGYTF. CDR3 bases: TGTGCCAGCAGCACAGGACAGGGGGCAAGCTATGGCTACACCTTC.

CDR3 in DNA: TGTGCCAGCAGTCGGGGGGGTAGGGAGCAGTACTTC. It codes for CASSRGGREQYF. The chain combines TRBV27 with TRBJ2-7; 8 nucleotides align to TRBD2. This CDR3 region has 12 residues. Per germline, CDR1 MNHEY and CDR2 SMNVEV (reference sequence). Trimming removed 5 bases from V and 7 bases from J; junction bases left unmatched: 4.

The DNA for the CDR3 is TGTGCCACCCAGTCAGGACAGGGATACAATGAGCAGTTCTTC. Amino acid sequence: CATQSGQGYNEQFF. The chain recombines TRBV19 with TRBJ2-1; 8 bases line up with TRBD1. J gave up 4 bases and V 10 bases, and 9 bases lay outside the gene matches. Per the germline V gene, CDR1 is LNHDA and CDR2 is SQIVND (reference sequence). CDR3 length: 14 residues.

This clone was detected only once. Germline and junction disagree at one end, which may indicate a read error. The chain combines TRBV5-6 with TRBJ1-2, with D unresolved. CDR3 length equals 10 residues. Germline V gene lookup returns CDR1 SGHDT and CDR2 YYEEEE. The CDR3 bases are TGTGCCAGCAGTACCTATGGCTACATCTTC. Translated: CASSTYGYIF.

This sequence joins TRBV19 and TRBJ2-4; D may correspond to TRBD1 or TRBD2 (6 bases each). V was trimmed by 7 bases and J by 1 base, leaving 20 bases between them. The germline CDR1 and CDR2 sequences are LNHDA and SQIVND (reference sequence). The CDR3 sequence is 17 residues long. This CDR3 reads CASTPEGGLMAKNIQYF. The CDR3 coding sequence is TGTGCCAGTACCCCTGAAGGGGGGCTGATGGCCAAAAACATTCAGTACTTC. Filled out from reference TRBV19 and TRBJ2-4, the complete variable domain reads DGGITQSPKYLFRKEGQNVTLSCEQNLNHDAMYWYRQDPGQGLRLIYYSQIVNDFQKGDIAEGYSVSREKKESFPLTVTSAQKNPTAFYLCASTPEGGLMAKNIQYFGAGTRLSVL.

The chain links TRBV9 to TRBJ1-3; no firm D call. This CDR3 comprises 15 residues. The V gene lost 4 bases and the J gene lost 0 bases, with 11 bases spanning the gap. Germline V gene lookup returns CDR1 SGDLS and CDR2 YYNGEE. CDR3 DNA: TGTGCCAGCAGCCCGATGGTTAGCTCTGGAAACACCATATATTTT. Its protein is CASSPMVSSGNTIYF.

The genes are TRBV20-1 and TRBJ1-1, with 7 nucleotides matching TRBD1. The J segment lost 4 bases and the V segment lost 7 bases, leaving 3 bases of the junction unmatched. There are 11 residues in the CDR3. CDR1 DFQATT and CDR2 SNEGSKA come from the germline V gene (reference sequence). The CDR3 nucleotides read TGCAGTGGAAGACAGGGCACTGAAGCTTTCTTT. Translating it yields CSGRQGTEAFF.

This sequence joins TRBV25-1 and TRBJ2-7; 9 nucleotides line up with TRBD1. The germline V gene has CDR1 MGHDK and CDR2 SYGVNS. CDR3 length equals 14 residues. Losses at the gene ends were 6 bases for V and 4 bases for J; bases not matched to a gene: 7. DNA for the CDR3: TGTGCCAGCAGGGGAACAGGGGGCGGGTACGAGCAGTACTTC. This encodes CASRGTGGGYEQYF.